Presented here are 17 T cell receptor beta chains from one specimen sequenced in a study of CXCR3-negative and CXCR3-positive naive CD8 T cells. The method, 5' RACE with UMI labels, was used to prepare the TRB cDNA libraries. TCRdb derives one entry per CDR3 protein from the 5' RACE reads, leaving out DNA. Its table lists about 130,000 distinct CDR3 sequences. Sequenced input: naive CXCR3- CD8+ T cells from blood. Subset denoted: CD45RO-CCR7+CD27+CD95- naive CD8+ T cells lacking CXCR3 (TNR3-). The receptors shown here come from a human donor in good health. Some clones in this sample may be carry-over from other donors' samples.

The rearrangement uses TRBV6-5 and TRBJ1-1; checking the TCRdb D call of TRBD1 is not possible without DNA. The CDR3 is 15 residues long. Germline loops: CDR1 MNHEY, CDR2 SVGAGI. The CDR3 sequence is CASSPSTGLNTEAFF.

The chain links TRBV10-3 to TRBJ2-1; the D gene TCRdb calls, TRBD2, cannot be checked with no DNA. CDR3 size: 14 residues. The germline CDR1 and CDR2 sequences are ENHRY and SYGVKD. CDR3 amino acids: CAISEPDGLYEQFF.

CDR3 protein: CSAREPGLAGGIYYEQYF. The chain links TRBV20-1 to TRBJ2-7; the D call from TCRdb, TRBD2, cannot be confirmed without DNA. Per germline, CDR1 DFQATT and CDR2 SNEGSKA (reference sequence). CDR3 size: 18 residues.

The CDR3 here is CASSLAGRADVLTF. The chain couples TRBV7-8 to TRBJ2-6. CDR1 and CDR2 (germline): SGHVS, FQNEAQ. This CDR3 has 14 amino acids.

The chain employs TRBV6-5 and TRBJ2-7; TCRdb outputs TRBD1, but without DNA this stays unchecked. This CDR3 is 15 amino acids long. The germline gives CDR1 MNHEY, CDR2 SVGAGI. The CDR3 sequence is CASSYGTGSGEEQYF.

The chain is built from TRBV7-9 and TRBJ1-1; TCRdb's D call, TRBD1, is unchecked because there is no DNA. This CDR3 is built from 13 residues. Germline V gene data show CDR1 as SEHNR and CDR2 as FQNEAQ (reference sequence). The CDR3 sequence is CASSLGLAPGAFF.

The chain has TRBV13 and TRBJ2-2. Germline CDR1 reads PRHDT; CDR2 reads FYEKMQ (reference sequence). CDR3 length: 16 residues. The CDR3 loop is CASSLSGSFNTGELFF.

This chain uses TRBV6-5 with TRBJ1-2; the TCRdb D gene call, TRBD1, has no DNA to confirm it. The CDR3 loop spans 15 amino acids. Germline values: CDR1 MNHEY, CDR2 SVGAGI. The CDR3 spells CASSYSIRAAYGYTF.

The V gene is TRBV28, the J gene TRBJ2-7; TCRdb names TRBD1, which stays unverified in the absence of DNA. Germline CDR1 and CDR2: MDHEN and SYDVKM. The CDR3 spans 13 residues. Here the CDR3 reads CASSFPDVNDQYF.

The chain is built from TRBV7-9 and TRBJ1-1. Germline CDR1 and CDR2: SEHNR and FQNEAQ (reference sequence). This CDR3 has 14 amino acids. The CDR3 protein is CASSLLPDNTEAFF. The full variable domain, its missing parts supplied by reference TRBV7-9 and TRBJ1-1, is DTGVSQNPRHKITKRGQNVTFRCDPISEHNRLYWYRQTLGQGPEFLTYFQNEAQLEKSRLLSDRFSAERPKGSFSTLEIQRTEQGDSAMYLCASSLLPDNTEAFFGQGTRLTVV.

V usage is TRBV11-2 and J usage is TRBJ1-1; the D call from TCRdb, TRBD1, cannot be confirmed without DNA. Germline-derived CDR1 and CDR2 are SGHAT and FQNNGV. CDR3 length equals 12 residues. The CDR3 protein is CASSLSDMEAFF. Using reference TRBV11-2 and TRBJ1-1 for the parts outside the CDR3, the full variable domain is EAGVAQSPRYKIIEKRQSVAFWCNPISGHATLYWYQQILGQGPKLLIQFQNNGVVDDSQLPKDRFSAERLKGVDSTLKIQPAKLEDSAVYLCASSLSDMEAFFGQGTRLTVV.

The chain couples TRBV19 to TRBJ2-1; TCRdb returns TRBD2, unconfirmable since there is no DNA. This CDR3 spans 16 amino acids. Germline assignment: CDR1 LNHDA and CDR2 SQIVND (reference sequence). CDR3 in amino acids: CASSPSRGQSYNEQFF.

The chain couples TRBV12-5 to TRBJ2-2; the D call from TCRdb, TRBD2, cannot be confirmed without DNA. Germline-derived CDR1 and CDR2 are LGHNT and FRNRAP. This CDR3 has 16 amino acids. CDR3 sequence reads: CASGWAVGGDTGELFF. The full variable domain, in which reference TRBV12-5 and TRBJ2-2 provide the parts outside the CDR3, is DARVTQTPRHKVTEMGQEVTMRCQPILGHNTVFWYRQTMMQGLELLAYFRNRAPLDDSGMPKDRFSAEMPDATLATLKIQPSEPRDSAVYFCASGWAVGGDTGELFFGEGSRLTVL.

The rearrangement links TRBV6-6 to TRBJ2-1; lacking DNA, the TRBD2 call made by TCRdb goes unchecked. Germline V gene data show CDR1 as MNHNY and CDR2 as SVGAGI (reference sequence). The CDR3 spans 16 residues. CDR3 region: CASSYSTQRLKEEQFF.

The chain has TRBV29-1 and TRBJ1-2; absent DNA, TCRdb's TRBD1 call cannot be checked. Germline CDR1 is SQVTM and CDR2 is ANQGSEA. This CDR3 contains 12 residues. The CDR3 region is CSVPGHLYGYTF.

The chain uses TRBV2 and TRBJ1-5; TCRdb names TRBD1, which stays unverified in the absence of DNA. This CDR3 region has 15 residues. Per the germline V gene, CDR1 is SNHLY and CDR2 is FYNNEI. CDR3 sequence reads: CASSDKSNGRQPQHF.

V usage is TRBV7-9 and J usage is TRBJ2-1; TCRdb selects TRBD1, and the lack of DNA leaves this call unchecked. CDR3 length: 15 residues. The V gene's germline CDR1 is SEHNR and CDR2 FQNEAQ (reference sequence). The CDR3 sequence: CASSIFDSPYNEQFF.